These 8 T cell receptor beta chains came from one sample sequenced in a study of long-term antiretroviral therapy in people with HIV. With survey level as its setting, the immunoSEQ assay was v3.0. Generated by immunoSEQ multiplex PCR, the TCRdb table keeps only in-frame clones and is missing some. The table lists 40,000 or so clones, about four fifths of them singletons. The source material was unsorted PBMCs, sampled 1 year after starting antiretroviral therapy. The receptors here all came from a man younger than 30 with HIV.

The chain carries TRBV5-1 and TRBJ2-7; 8 bases are shared with TRBD2. Germline V gives CDR1 SGHRS, CDR2 YFSETQ. This CDR3 is 16 amino acids long. The V and J ends lost 0 bases and 7 bases, in that order; junction bases with no gene match: 12. The CDR3 region is CASSLGGRSGGFEQYF. CDR3 in DNA: TGCGCCAGCAGCTTGGGGGGCCGCTCGGGAGGGTTTGAGCAGTACTTC. The whole variable domain, filled in from reference TRBV5-1 and TRBJ2-7, reads KAGVTQTPRYLIKTRGQQVTLSCSPISGHRSVSWYQQTPGQGLQFLFEYFSETQRNKGNFPGRFSGRQFSNSRSEMNVSTLELGDSALYLCASSLGGRSGGFEQYFGPGTRLTVT.

V gene TRBV10-3 combines with J gene TRBJ1-1, with 7 bases aligning to TRBD1. Germline CDR1 is ENHRY and CDR2 is SYGVKD. The CDR3 totals 16 residues. Trimming cost V 4 bases and J 0 bases; bases outside gene matches: 8. The CDR3 here is CAISVTLGQLNTEAFF. The CDR3, as DNA: TGTGCCATCAGTGTAACCCTGGGACAGCTGAACACTGAAGCTTTCTTT.

The CDR3 region is CASSGPTTGYGYTF. CDR3 nucleotide sequence: TGTGCCAGCAGCGGGCCCACGACAGGCTACGGCTACACCTTC. V and J are TRBV9 and TRBJ1-2, with a tentative D call TRBD1 (6 bases). Deletions cut 3 bases from V and 8 bases from J, with 17 bases between. Germline CDR1 is SGDLS and CDR2 is YYNGEE. The CDR3 extends over 14 amino acids.

This chain joins TRBV6-1 and TRBJ1-2; 7 nucleotides match TRBD1. The CDR3 loop spans 14 amino acids. Germline CDR1 and CDR2: MNHNS and SASEGT. The junction had 5 bases not matched to a gene; V was cut back by 7 bases and J by 0 bases. The CDR3 loop is CASNLGQSNYGYTF. DNA of the CDR3: TGTGCCAGCAACCTGGGACAGTCTAACTATGGCTACACCTTC.

The chain combines TRBV29-1 with TRBJ2-7, with 10 bases matching TRBD1. CDR1 SQVTM and CDR2 ANQGSEA come from the germline V gene. The CDR3 is made up of 14 amino acids. V lost 5 bases and J lost 4; bases outside the gene matches: 8. The CDR3 loop is CSVSLWTGGYEQYF. The CDR3 DNA is TGCAGCGTTTCCCTTTGGACAGGGGGTTACGAGCAGTACTTC.

The rearrangement links TRBV19 to TRBJ1-2; 7 nucleotides line up with TRBD1. After removal of 2 bases from V and 1 base from J, the junction contained 4 bases not matched to a gene. The CDR3 contains 15 residues. CDR1 is LNHDA, CDR2 SQIVND, per germline (reference sequence). In DNA, the CDR3 is TGTGCCAGTAGTATATCGGGGGACAGTAACTATGGCTACACCTTC. It is translated as CASSISGDSNYGYTF.

The V and J genes are TRBV19 and TRBJ2-7, with D perhaps matching TRBD2 (7 bases). The CDR3 is 15 amino acids. CDR1 LNHDA and CDR2 SQIVND come from the germline V gene (reference sequence). V dropped 3 bases and J dropped 2 bases, with 14 bases sitting between them. CDR3 DNA sequence: TGTGCCAGTAGTATGGGGGCTAGCGGAACCTACGAGCAGTACTTC. This gives the protein CASSMGASGTYEQYF.

This clone has only one observation. CDR3 nucleotide sequence: TGTGCCAGCAGCATGACTGTAGGTGGAGGCTACACCTTC. As protein: CASSMTVGGGYTF. The chain is built from TRBV5-8 and TRBJ1-2; D unclear. Per the germline V gene, CDR1 is SGHTS and CDR2 is YDEGEE. V gave up 4 bases and J gave up 8 bases, with 15 bases separating them. There are 13 residues in the CDR3.